The 29 T cell receptor beta chains listed next were all sequenced from one sample in a study of control samples from healthy donors and cancer patients. Method: immunoSEQ multiplex PCR; TCRdb's copy keeps in-frame clones and lacks some. The sample lists some 130,000 clones; roughly 92% were seen once. Input material: blood. These receptor sequences come from a young man in good health.

A single count supports this clone. The CDR3 nucleotides are TGTGCCAGCAGCTCGATGGGACTAGCGGGCTACAATGAGCAGTTCTTC. This sequence encodes CASSSMGLAGYNEQFF. This chain links TRBV11-2 with TRBJ2-1; 12 bases agree with TRBD2. Germline CDR1 is SGHAT and CDR2 is FQNNGV. This CDR3 region has 16 residues. Germline trimming cut 4 bases from V and 3 bases from J; bases unmatched to any gene: 4.

The chain carries TRBV5-1 and TRBJ2-2; D unresolved. With 3 bases removed from V and 6 bases from J, the gap between germline ends came to 12 bases. The CDR3 loop spans 14 amino acids. Per the germline V gene, CDR1 is SGHRS and CDR2 is YFSETQ. DNA for the CDR3: TGCGCCAGCAGCTCCGCTGAAGGAGCCGGGGAGCTGTTTTTT. Translation gives CASSSAEGAGELFF.

CDR3 in DNA: TGTGCCAGCAGCGCAGCGGGGGGGCGTACCGGGGAGCTGTTTTTT. Encoded protein: CASSAAGGRTGELFF. The chain uses TRBV5-5 and TRBJ2-2; 10 positions match TRBD2. Germline V gene lookup returns CDR1 SGHKS and CDR2 YYEKEE (reference sequence). Unmatched junction bases numbered 5, after V lost 4 bases and J lost 5 bases. The CDR3 covers 15 residues.

This rearrangement joins TRBV6-5 to TRBJ1-1; 9 bases are a match to TRBD1. CDR1 is MNHEY, CDR2 SVGAGI, per germline. The CDR3 runs 14 residues. J lost 5 bases, V lost 7 bases, and 8 bases had no gene match. The CDR3 DNA is TGTGCCAGCAACCTACAGGGGGCTAGGACTGAAGCTTTCTTT. Amino acid sequence: CASNLQGARTEAFF.

This rearrangement joins TRBV18 to TRBJ2-2; 10 nucleotides align to TRBD1. J lost 3 bases, V lost 1 base, and 2 bases had no gene match. Per the germline V gene, CDR1 is KGHSH and CDR2 is LQKENI. CDR3 length equals 16 residues. The CDR3 DNA reads as TGTGCCAGCTCACCACGACAGGGGGCGGACACCGGGGAGCTGTTTTTT. Translated, it gives CASSPRQGADTGELFF.

V gene TRBV27 combines with J gene TRBJ1-5; maybe TRBD1 (6 bases). Germline V lookup: CDR1 MNHEY, CDR2 SMNVEV (reference sequence). The CDR3 contains 14 residues. V lost 0 bases and J 7 bases, leaving 10 bases between the germline ends. The CDR3, as DNA: TGTGCCAGCAGTTTATCGGACAGCTTGCAGCCCCAGCATTTT. Translated, it gives CASSLSDSLQPQHF.

The V gene is TRBV5-4, the J gene TRBJ1-1, with D possibly matching TRBD1 (5 bases). Deletions cut 5 bases from V and 2 bases from J, with 16 bases between. The CDR3 runs 15 residues. Per the germline V gene, CDR1 is SGHNT and CDR2 is YYREEE (reference sequence). The CDR3 here is CASSLDRSPNTEAFF. In nucleotides, the CDR3 is TGTGCCAGCAGTCTTGACAGATCCCCTAACACTGAAGCTTTCTTT.

The genes are TRBV27 and TRBJ1-2; the D gene is possibly TRBD1 (6 bases). V shed 6 bases and J shed 2 bases, with 10 bases lying between them. In germline, CDR1 is MNHEY, CDR2 SMNVEV (reference sequence). This CDR3 region has 13 residues. CDR3 sequence (DNA): TGTGCCAGCAGGCCTCAGGGGAACTATGGCTACACCTTC. Its protein is CASRPQGNYGYTF.

This chain joins TRBV6-5 and TRBJ2-7; the match to TRBD1 covers 7 bases. Germline lookup yields CDR1 MNHEY and CDR2 SVGAGI. V gave up 5 bases and J gave up 4 bases; unmatched junction bases: 8. This CDR3 has 14 amino acids. CDR3 loop: CASSPTGTDYEQYF. DNA of the CDR3: TGTGCCAGCAGTCCCACCGGGACAGATTACGAGCAGTACTTC.

The V and J genes are TRBV5-4 and TRBJ2-1; D unresolved. Deletions cut 0 bases from V and 4 bases from J, with 11 bases between. Germline values: CDR1 SGHNT, CDR2 YYREEE (reference sequence). This CDR3 spans 15 amino acids. CDR3 nucleotide sequence: TGTGCCAGCAGCTTGGAGGCAGCGCCATACAATGAGCAGTTCTTC. Translating it yields CASSLEAAPYNEQFF.

V gene TRBV20-1 combines with J gene TRBJ2-3, with 9 nucleotides matching TRBD1. Unmatched junction bases numbered 9, after V lost 3 bases and J lost 2 bases. The length of the CDR3 is 16 residues. The germline gives CDR1 DFQATT, CDR2 SNEGSKA (reference sequence). CDR3 region: CSASSNRGRVTDTQYF. The CDR3 DNA follows: TGCAGTGCTAGTTCAAACAGGGGGCGCGTCACAGATACGCAGTATTTT.

The chain combines TRBV7-9 with TRBJ1-4, with 8 bases lining up with TRBD1. Per the germline V gene, CDR1 is SEHNR and CDR2 is FQNEAQ (reference sequence). The CDR3 totals 16 residues. V dropped 1 base and J dropped 8; count of bases not matched to a gene: 9. The CDR3 nucleotides read TGTGCCAGCAGCTTAGAGAACAGGGGGGGAGACGAAAAACTGTTTTTT. Residues: CASSLENRGGDEKLFF. Variable domain in full (rest from reference TRBV7-9 and TRBJ1-4): DTGVSQNPRHKITKRGQNVTFRCDPISEHNRLYWYRQTLGQGPEFLTYFQNEAQLEKSRLLSDRFSAERPKGSFSTLEIQRTEQGDSAMYLCASSLENRGGDEKLFFGSGTQLSVL.

This clone was seen only once. The chain carries TRBV12-3 or TRBV12-4 and TRBJ1-2, with D unclear. V lost 3 bases and J lost 4, with 3 bases in between. The CDR3 length is 11 residues. The CDR3 nucleotides are TGTGCCAGCAGTTTTGGCTATGGCTACACCTTC. It encodes CASSFGYGYTF.

This clone was counted once. This rearrangement joins TRBV10-3 to TRBJ2-1, with 7 bases aligning to TRBD2. Germline loops: CDR1 ENHRY, CDR2 SYGVKD. CDR3 length: 16 residues. Losses at the gene ends were 4 bases for V and 4 bases for J; bases not matched to a gene: 10. The DNA of the CDR3 is TGTGCCATCAGTGCAGGCCAGGCGGGGGAGTACAATGAGCAGTTCTTC. Its translation: CAISAGQAGEYNEQFF.

The gene calls are TRBV9 and TRBJ1-6; D gene ambiguous. V was trimmed by 1 base and J by 4 bases, leaving 9 bases between them. Germline CDR1 reads SGDLS; CDR2 reads YYNGEE. The CDR3 is made up of 15 amino acids. This chain's CDR3 is CASSVRAAYNSPLHF. The CDR3 coding sequence is TGTGCCAGCAGCGTAAGAGCGGCATATAATTCACCCCTCCACTTT.

CDR3: CASRGSGSEAFF. The CDR3 DNA reads as TGCGCCAGCAGGGGGAGTGGGTCTGAAGCTTTCTTT. This sequence joins TRBV4-1 and TRBJ1-1; unclear D gene. The V gene lost 6 bases and the J gene lost 6 bases, with 11 bases spanning the gap. Germline V gene data show CDR1 as MGHRA and CDR2 as YSYEKL. This CDR3 has 12 amino acids.

The V call is TRBV4-2, the J call TRBJ2-1; 8 bases agree with TRBD2. J was trimmed by 0 bases and V by 2 bases; bases with no gene match: 0. Per germline, CDR1 LGHNA and CDR2 YNFKEQ. The length of the CDR3 is 15 residues. In nucleotides, the CDR3 is TGTGCCAGCAGCCAACGGGGGGGCTCCTACAATGAGCAGTTCTTC. Its protein is CASSQRGGSYNEQFF.

This clone occurred a few times. J is TRBJ1-2 and V is TRBV11-2, with D possibly TRBD1 on 6 matching bases. This CDR3 is built from 14 residues. V lost 5 bases and J lost 1, with 11 bases in between. Germline CDR1 reads SGHAT; CDR2 reads FQNNGV. The CDR3 here is CASSQRTDNYGYTF. The DNA for the CDR3 is TGTGCCAGCAGCCAACGGACAGATAACTATGGCTACACCTTC.

The chain couples TRBV30 to TRBJ1-3; D is unresolved. V was trimmed by 0 bases and J by 0 bases, leaving 12 bases between them. This CDR3 is built from 16 residues. The V gene's germline CDR1 is GTSNPN and CDR2 SVGIG (reference sequence). The CDR3, as DNA: TGTGCCTGGAGTGTTCAATATATTTACTCTGGAAACACCATATATTTT. It specifies CAWSVQYIYSGNTIYF.

This clone was recorded only once. This rearrangement joins TRBV5-6 to TRBJ1-1, with TRBD1 matching over 9 bases. Germline V gene sequence: CDR1 SGHDT, CDR2 YYEEEE. J lost 4 bases, V lost 1 base, and 8 bases had no gene match. The CDR3 loop spans 16 amino acids. The chain's CDR3 is CASSLRGQGKGTEAFF. For the CDR3, the DNA is TGTGCCAGCAGCTTGCGCGGACAGGGGAAGGGCACTGAAGCTTTCTTT. The whole variable domain, filled in from reference TRBV5-6 and TRBJ1-1, reads DAGVTQSPTHLIKTRGQQVTLRCSPKSGHDTVSWYQQALGQGPQFIFQYYEEEERQRGNFPDRFSGHQFPNYSSELNVNALLLGDSALYLCASSLRGQGKGTEAFFGQGTRLTVV.

The rearrangement joins TRBV9 to TRBJ2-2; 15 bases are shared with TRBD2. V was pared by 3 bases and J by 8 bases, with 8 bases of the junction left unmatched. This CDR3 contains 17 residues. Germline V lookup: CDR1 SGDLS, CDR2 YYNGEE. The CDR3 DNA reads as TGTGCCAGCAGCGCGAGGACGGGACTAGCGGGGGGAGGGGAGCTGTTTTTT. It is translated as CASSARTGLAGGGELFF.

V is TRBV11-2 and J is TRBJ1-1; the match to TRBD1 covers 8 bases. V lost 5 bases to trimming and J lost 4 bases; unmatched junction nucleotides: 6. This CDR3 is built from 14 residues. Germline V lookup: CDR1 SGHAT, CDR2 FQNNGV. The CDR3 DNA reads as TGTGCCAGCAGCCCTTTCACAGGGGGCACTGAAGCTTTCTTT. Translated: CASSPFTGGTEAFF.

The J gene is TRBJ2-7, the V gene TRBV7-9; weak D call: TRBD1 (6 bases). Germline V gene data show CDR1 as SEHNR and CDR2 as FQNEAQ (reference sequence). The CDR3 contains 15 residues. V was shortened by 5 bases and J by 3 bases, with 17 bases between the two germline ends. Here the CDR3 DNA reads TGTGCCAGCAGCCCCGCAAGTAGGGGGTACTACGAGCAGTACTTC. This gives the protein CASSPASRGYYEQYF.

The V and J genes are TRBV30 and TRBJ2-1; tentative D call: TRBD2 (6 bases). The germline gives CDR1 GTSNPN, CDR2 SVGIG (reference sequence). CDR3 size: 13 residues. Deletions cut 1 base from V and 5 bases from J, with 9 bases between. The CDR3 DNA reads TGTGCCTGGAGTGGCGGGGAGAACAATGAGCAGTTCTTC. Its protein product is CAWSGGENNEQFF.

The rearrangement joins TRBV9 to TRBJ1-1; D is ambiguous. CDR1 and CDR2 (germline): SGDLS, YYNGEE. V gave up 4 bases and J gave up 7 bases, with 20 bases separating them. This CDR3 spans 15 amino acids. The CDR3 loop reads CASSPHGEANFEAFF. Here the CDR3 DNA reads TGTGCCAGCAGCCCACATGGGGAGGCCAATTTTGAAGCTTTCTTT. Full variable domain (outside the CDR3, taken from reference TRBV9 and TRBJ1-1): DSGVTQTPKHLITATGQRVTLRCSPRSGDLSVYWYQQSLDQGLQFLIQYYNGEERAKGNILERFSAQQFPDLHSELNLSSLELGDSALYFCASSPHGEANFEAFFGQGTRLTVV.

The CDR3, as DNA: TGTGCCAGCAGATATCCGGCAGGGGGAGACTATGGCTACACCTTC. This translates into CASRYPAGGDYGYTF. This chain uses TRBV6-5 with TRBJ1-2, with 7 bases that match TRBD1. Germline values: CDR1 MNHEY, CDR2 SVGAGI. Unmatched junction bases numbered 10, after V lost 6 bases and J lost 3 bases. This CDR3 comprises 15 residues.

The chain links TRBV4-1 to TRBJ2-3; 10 bases are shared with TRBD2. Per germline, CDR1 MGHRA and CDR2 YSYEKL. The CDR3 length is 17 residues. The ends lost 4 bases at V and 3 bases at J; junction bases unmatched: 10. In DNA form, the CDR3 reads TGCGCCAGCAGCCTTAAGGGCGGGACTAGCGAAACAGATACGCAGTATTTT. As protein: CASSLKGGTSETDTQYF.

The CDR3 loop is CSVAQGTTNYGYTF. The CDR3 nucleotides are TGCAGCGTTGCGCAGGGCACCACTAACTATGGCTACACCTTC. This chain connects TRBV29-1 to TRBJ1-2, with D perhaps TRBD1 (5 bases). Germline CDR1 SQVTM, CDR2 ANQGSEA. This CDR3 has 14 residues. Trimming shortened V by 4 bases and J by 0 bases, and 12 bases separated the two germline ends.

This chain uses TRBV2 with TRBJ1-5; possible D gene TRBD1, 5 bases. Germline CDR1 and CDR2: SNHLY and FYNNEI. The CDR3 is 14 amino acids. Trimming took 4 bases from V and 5 from J, leaving 12 bases between them. CDR3 region: CASSGTGPDQPQHF. CDR3 nucleotide sequence: TGTGCCAGCAGTGGAACGGGGCCCGATCAGCCCCAGCATTTT.